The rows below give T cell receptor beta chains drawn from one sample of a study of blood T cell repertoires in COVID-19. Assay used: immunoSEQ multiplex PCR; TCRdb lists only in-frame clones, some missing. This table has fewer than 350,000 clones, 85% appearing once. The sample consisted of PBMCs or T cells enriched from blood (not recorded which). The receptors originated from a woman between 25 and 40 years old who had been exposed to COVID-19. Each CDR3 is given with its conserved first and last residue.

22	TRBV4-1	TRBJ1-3	CASSPTLGDRDRGRGSGNTIYF
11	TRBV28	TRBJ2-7	CASTSLAEQYF
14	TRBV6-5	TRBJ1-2	CASSYGGLFYGYTF
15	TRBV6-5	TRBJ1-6	CASSYSTAYNSPLHF
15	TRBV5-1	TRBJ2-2	CASSSGDRDTGELFF
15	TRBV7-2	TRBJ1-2	CASSVTGTGESGYTF
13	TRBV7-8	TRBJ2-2	CASSLRNTGELFF
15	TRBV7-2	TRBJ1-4	CASSARGGTGEKLFF
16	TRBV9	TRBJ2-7	CASSVVPAKGAYEQYF
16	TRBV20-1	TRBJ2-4	CSASEVVNLAKNIQYF
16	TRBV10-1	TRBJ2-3	CASSVGWTGGLDTQYF
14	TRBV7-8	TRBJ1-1	CASSATGVNTEAFF
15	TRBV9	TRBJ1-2	CASSVGQGPNYGYTF
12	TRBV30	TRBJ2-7	CAWTPGTGGCYF
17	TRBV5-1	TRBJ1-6	CASSFGQGSSYNSPLHF
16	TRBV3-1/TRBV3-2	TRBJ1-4	CASSQLGRTGGEKLFF
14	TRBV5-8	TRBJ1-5	CASSLRDRNQPQHF
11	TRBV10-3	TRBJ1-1	CAISEGRGAFF
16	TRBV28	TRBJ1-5	CASSLRSLITDQPQHF
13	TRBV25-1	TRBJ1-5	CASKGGGEQPQHF
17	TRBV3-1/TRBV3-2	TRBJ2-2	CAASNSRRGSDTGELFF
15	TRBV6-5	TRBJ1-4	CASRLGQGGDEKLFF